The 2 T cell receptor beta chains reported below all come from one sample, sequenced in a study of T-cell reconstitution after alpha-beta-depleted transplantation in children. It was with unique molecular identifiers that the TCRbeta library was prepared. One entry per CDR3 protein results from TCRdb running MiXCR on the PCR reads. The sample lists 700,000 to 850,000 distinct CDR3 sequences; less than 20% were seen once. Sequenced material: PBMCs, mostly from graft donor cells, taken 360 days after TCRalphabeta/CD19-depleted stem cell transplant. The receptors shown here come from a male patient between 10 and 17 years old who had a stem cell transplant for acute lymphoblastic leukemia, so the T cells may come from the graft donor.

This clonotype was picked up a small number of times. The chain links TRBV4-1 to TRBJ2-5; 7 bases are a match to TRBD1. The CDR3 runs to 17 residues. The trim removed 0 bases at V and 7 bases at J, leaving 14 bases unmatched. Germline lookup yields CDR1 MGHRA and CDR2 YSYEKL. CDR3 coding DNA: TGCGCCAGCAGCCAAGATGTCGGGACAGAACACCGCGGGACCCAGTACTTC. Its protein product is CASSQDVGTEHRGTQYF.

This clonotype has a count of ten or more. The V gene is TRBV6-5, the J gene TRBJ1-2; D remains ambiguous. V was pared by 2 bases and J by 1 base, with 8 bases between. From germline, CDR1 is MNHEY and CDR2 SVGAGI. This CDR3 spans 14 amino acids. In DNA form, the CDR3 reads TGTGCCAGCAGTTACGAGGGCGATAACTATGGCTACACCTTC. Translated: CASSYEGDNYGYTF.